The rows below give T cell receptor beta chains drawn from one sample of a study of blood T cell repertoires in COVID-19. Data came from immunoSEQ multiplex PCR; TCRdb stores just in-frame clones and leaves some out. The repertoire has some 51,000 clones, 88% of them found once; the top ten carry 8% to 10%. The sample comprised peripheral blood. The receptors derive from a man aged 45-65 years with active COVID-19. Each CDR3 is given with its conserved first and last residue. D genes are given only for firm matches. Expanded clones get a size class; other rows say once, few or many, or leave the size out.

- | TRBJ2-7 | TRBD1 | TRBV6-2/TRBV6-3 | TGTGCCAGCAGTTACTCAGGACAGGTGGGATACGAGCAGTACTTC | CASSYSGQVGYEQYF
once | TRBJ1-1 | - | TRBV7-6 | TGTGCCAGCAGTCGAACGGGGGAGAACACTGAAGCTTTCTTT | CASSRTGENTEAFF
- | TRBJ2-3 | TRBD2 | TRBV7-2 | TGTGCCAGCAGCTTATGGGCTAGCGGATCCACAGATACGCAGTATTTT | CASSLWASGSTDTQYF
- | TRBJ2-2 | TRBD1 | TRBV9 | TGTGCCAGCAGCAACAGGGGGTCGGACACCGGGGAGCTGTTTTTT | CASSNRGSDTGELFF
- | TRBJ2-5 | TRBD2 | TRBV7-2 | TGTGCCAGCAGCCCCCGACGGGGACTAGGGAGGGAGACCCAGTACTTC | CASSPRRGLGRETQYF
- | TRBJ1-4 | - | TRBV15 | TGTGCCACCAGCAGGGATTACAGGGTCGAAGAAAAACTGTTTTTT | CATSRDYRVEEKLFF
- | TRBJ1-5 | - | TRBV7-8 | TGTGCCAGCAGCCCCGTAAGGGTAGCGTTTGGCAATCAGCCCCAGCATTTT | CASSPVRVAFGNQPQHF
once | TRBJ2-1 | TRBD2 | TRBV15 | TGTGCCACCAGCAGAGATAGTAGGGCCAGGCTCGGGACTAGCGGATACAATGAGCAGTTCTTC | CATSRDSRARLGTSGYNEQFF
once | TRBJ2-5 | - | TRBV5-1 | TGCGCCAGCAGCTTGGGTCGGGGGGCGCAAGAGACCCAGTACTTC | CASSLGRGAQETQYF
once | TRBJ1-2 | TRBD1 | TRBV7-9 | TGTGCCAGCAGCTTCACCGGTGGGACAGGGGGCGCCTATGGCTACACCTTC | CASSFTGGTGGAYGYTF
- | TRBJ2-3 | TRBD2 | TRBV5-4 | TGTGCCAGCAGCTTGGTGGAGCGGGGAGGGGATACGCAGTATTTT | CASSLVERGGDTQYF
- | TRBJ2-5 | - | TRBV10-1 | TGCGCCAGCAGTGAGGGAGGGGTAGAGGAGACCCAGTACTTC | CASSEGGVEETQYF
- | TRBJ2-1 | TRBD2 | TRBV3-1/TRBV3-2 | TGTGCCAGCAGCCAAGAGCAGGCATTCTTGACTGGACTAGCGGGGGATGAGCAGTTCTTC | CASSQEQAFLTGLAGDEQFF
- | TRBJ2-1 | - | TRBV11-3 | TGTGCCAGCAGCTTAGCGGGATTTGGTGAGCAGTTCTTC | CASSLAGFGEQFF
- | TRBJ2-7 | TRBD2 | TRBV7-2 | TGTGCCAGCAGCACCCTTGGCGGGAGGGCATCCGAGCAGTACTTC | CASSTLGGRASEQYF
- | TRBJ2-7 | TRBD2 | TRBV25-1 | TGTGCCAGCAGTGAATACAGCGGGGGCTCCTACGAGCAGTACTTC | CASSEYSGGSYEQYF
- | TRBJ1-3 | - | TRBV27 | TGTGCCAGCAGTAAAAACAGGGATAGCTCTGGAAACACCATATATTTT | CASSKNRDSSGNTIYF
- | TRBJ2-5 | - | TRBV5-1 | TGCGCCAGCAGCGGGGCAGGCCAAGAGACCCAGTACTTC | CASSGAGQETQYF
- | TRBJ2-1 | - | TRBV3-1/TRBV3-2 | TGTGCCAGCAGCCGAGTAAGCGGAAGCTCCTACAATGAGCAGTTCTTC | CASSRVSGSSYNEQFF
- | TRBJ1-2 | TRBD1 | TRBV11-2 | TGTGCCAGCAGCTCCCCCCGGACAGGGATCGCTGGCTACACCTTC | CASSSPRTGIAGYTF
- | TRBJ2-3 | TRBD1 | TRBV7-3 | TGTGCCAGCAGCCCTGACAGGGGGCGAGATACGCAGTATTTT | CASSPDRGRDTQYF
- | TRBJ2-5 | - | TRBV6-5 | TGTGCCAGCAGAGAGAACCTCCAAGAGACCCAGTACTTC | CASRENLQETQYF
- | TRBJ2-2 | TRBD2 | TRBV2 | TGTGCCAGCAGGGACCGGGGGGGGAACACCGGGGAGCTGTTTTTT | CASRDRGGNTGELFF
- | TRBJ1-1 | TRBD1 | TRBV5-1 | TGCGCCAGCAGCTCGGGACAGGGGGGAAGGATGAACACTGAAGCTTTCTTT | CASSSGQGGRMNTEAFF
- | TRBJ2-7 | - | TRBV19 | TGTGCCAGTAGTACCGCCGGGACTGGGCGCTACGAGCAGTACTTC | CASSTAGTGRYEQYF
- | TRBJ2-5 | - | TRBV12-5 | TGTGCTAGTGGTCTCTCTAGCCCAGAGACCCAGTACTTC | CASGLSSPETQYF
- | TRBJ2-5 | - | TRBV5-4 | TGTGCCAGCAGCTTAACAGGGAGCCAAGAGACCCAGTACTTC | CASSLTGSQETQYF
- | TRBJ2-5 | TRBD2 | TRBV14 | TGTGCCAGCAGCATGGGACTAGCCTGGACCCAGTACTTC | CASSMGLAWTQYF
- | TRBJ1-1 | - | TRBV5-1 | TGCGCCAGCAGCTTGGGCAATACAGGGAACACTGAAGCTTTCTTT | CASSLGNTGNTEAFF